In its sample, the clone carrying this T cell receptor beta chain was seen a few times. Its specificity is unknown. The data originate from a study of CD8+ T cells in alopecia areata. V shed 3 bases and J shed 0 bases, with 12 bases lying between them. Per the germline V gene, CDR1 is MNHNS and CDR2 is SASEGT. The CDR3 has 16 amino acids. Study-wide points: Lesional scalp, especially alopecia totalis/universalis, showed higher clonality than normal scalp.

RNA, once extracted, was reverse transcribed into cDNA for use as the sequencing template. The data were produced by immunoSEQ multiplex PCR, yet TCRdb's version contains in-frame clones alone and is incomplete. The data show about 140,000 clones, roughly half seen once. The TCR originated in a human donor with alopecia areata. J is TRBJ2-1 and V is TRBV6-1, with D tentatively TRBD1 (6 bases). The material was CD4+ T cells sorted from blood, obtained at week 0. DNA of the CDR3: TGTGCCAGCAGTGATATCCAGGGGCGCTCCTACAATGAGCAGTTCTTC. Its translation: CASSDIQGRSYNEQFF.